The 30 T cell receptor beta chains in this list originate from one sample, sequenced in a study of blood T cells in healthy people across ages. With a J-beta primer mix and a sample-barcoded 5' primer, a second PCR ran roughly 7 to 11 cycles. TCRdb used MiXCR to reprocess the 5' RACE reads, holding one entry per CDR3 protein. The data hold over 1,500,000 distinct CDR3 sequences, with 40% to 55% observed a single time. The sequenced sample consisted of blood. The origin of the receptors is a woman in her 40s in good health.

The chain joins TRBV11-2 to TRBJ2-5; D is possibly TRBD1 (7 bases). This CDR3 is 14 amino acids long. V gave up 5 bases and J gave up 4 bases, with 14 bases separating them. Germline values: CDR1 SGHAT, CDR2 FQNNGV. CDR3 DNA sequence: TGTGCCAGCAGCACCGGAGGGGGCGGAGAGACCCAGTACTTC. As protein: CASSTGGGGETQYF.

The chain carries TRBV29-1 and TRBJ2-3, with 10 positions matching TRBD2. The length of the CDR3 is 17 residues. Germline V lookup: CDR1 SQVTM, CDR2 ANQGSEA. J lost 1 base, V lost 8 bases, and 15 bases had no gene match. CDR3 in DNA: TGCAGCCCTCCAACCAGCGGGGGGGCCCCTGGCACAGATACGCAGTATTTT. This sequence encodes CSPPTSGGAPGTDTQYF.

Here the CDR3 DNA reads TGTGCCAGCAGTCGCTACCAGGGGGCTGGACGAGAGACCCAGTACTTC. Protein sequence: CASSRYQGAGRETQYF. The rearrangement joins TRBV27 to TRBJ2-5; TRBD1 agrees at 8 bases. CDR3 length equals 16 residues. The V segment lost 5 bases and the J segment 4 bases; nucleotides outside the gene matches: 12. Germline V CDR1 and CDR2: MNHEY, SMNVEV (reference sequence).

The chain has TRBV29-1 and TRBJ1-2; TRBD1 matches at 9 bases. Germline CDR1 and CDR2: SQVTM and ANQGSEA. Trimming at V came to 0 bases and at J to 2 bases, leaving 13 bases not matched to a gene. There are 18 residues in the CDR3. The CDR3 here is CSVEDRGTDRGSNYGYTF. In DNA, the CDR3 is TGCAGCGTTGAAGATCGTGGGACGGACAGGGGCAGCAACTATGGCTACACCTTC.

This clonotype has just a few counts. CDR3 in amino acids: CSARGAGPYEQYF. The CDR3 bases are TGCAGTGCTAGAGGGGCAGGCCCCTACGAGCAGTACTTC. The V and J genes are TRBV20-1 and TRBJ2-7; no clear D gene. CDR1 and CDR2 from the germline V gene are DFQATT and SNEGSKA (reference sequence). The CDR3 loop spans 13 amino acids. V was cut by 1 base and J by 2 bases, with 9 bases left in between.

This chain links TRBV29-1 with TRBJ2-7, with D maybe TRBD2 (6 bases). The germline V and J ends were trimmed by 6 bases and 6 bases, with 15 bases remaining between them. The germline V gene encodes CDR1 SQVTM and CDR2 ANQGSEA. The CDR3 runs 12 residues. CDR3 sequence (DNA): TGCAGCGTCGGGCATATGGGGGGCGAGCAGTACTTC. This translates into CSVGHMGGEQYF.

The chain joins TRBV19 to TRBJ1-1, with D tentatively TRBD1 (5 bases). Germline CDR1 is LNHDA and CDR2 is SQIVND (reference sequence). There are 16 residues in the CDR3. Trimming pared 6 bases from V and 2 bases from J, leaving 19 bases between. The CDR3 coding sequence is TGTGCCAGTAGCGACAAACGATACGGGGGAAACACTGAAGCTTTCTTT. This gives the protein CASSDKRYGGNTEAFF.

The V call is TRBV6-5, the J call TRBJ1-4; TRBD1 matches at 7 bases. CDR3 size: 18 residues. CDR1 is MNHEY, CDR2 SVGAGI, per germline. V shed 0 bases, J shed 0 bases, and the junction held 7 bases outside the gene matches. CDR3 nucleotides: TGTGCCAGCAGTTACTCCCGCGGGACAGCAGCAACTAATGAAAAACTGTTTTTT. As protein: CASSYSRGTAATNEKLFF.

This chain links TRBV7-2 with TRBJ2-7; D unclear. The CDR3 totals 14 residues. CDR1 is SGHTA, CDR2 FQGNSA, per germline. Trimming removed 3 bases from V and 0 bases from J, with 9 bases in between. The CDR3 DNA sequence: TGTGCCAGCAGCTTGACCCTTTACTCCTACGAGCAGTACTTC. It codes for CASSLTLYSYEQYF.

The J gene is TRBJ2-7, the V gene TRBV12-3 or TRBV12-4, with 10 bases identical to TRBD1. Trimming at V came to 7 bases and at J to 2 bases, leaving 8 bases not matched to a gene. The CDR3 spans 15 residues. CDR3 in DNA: TGTGCCAGCATCATAGGAGGACAGGGGGCCTACGAGCAGTACTTC. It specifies CASIIGGQGAYEQYF.

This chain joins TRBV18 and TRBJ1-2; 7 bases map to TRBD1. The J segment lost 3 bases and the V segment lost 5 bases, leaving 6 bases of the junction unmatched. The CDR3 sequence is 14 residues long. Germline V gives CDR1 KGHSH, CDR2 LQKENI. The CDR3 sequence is CASSTTGTDYGYTF. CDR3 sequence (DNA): TGTGCCAGCTCAACAACCGGGACAGACTATGGCTACACCTTC. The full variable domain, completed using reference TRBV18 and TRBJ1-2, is NAGVMQNPRHLVRRRGQEARLRCSPMKGHSHVYWYRQLPEEGLKFMVYLQKENIIDESGMPKERFSAEFPKEGPSILRIQQVVRGDSAAYFCASSTTGTDYGYTFGSGTRLTVV.

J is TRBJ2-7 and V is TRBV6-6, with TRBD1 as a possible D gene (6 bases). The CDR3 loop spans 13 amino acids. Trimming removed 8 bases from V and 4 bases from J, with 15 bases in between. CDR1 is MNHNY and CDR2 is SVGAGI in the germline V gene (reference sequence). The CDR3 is CASSSGARYEQYF. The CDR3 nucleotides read TGTGCCAGCTCGTCAGGGGCGAGATACGAGCAGTACTTC.

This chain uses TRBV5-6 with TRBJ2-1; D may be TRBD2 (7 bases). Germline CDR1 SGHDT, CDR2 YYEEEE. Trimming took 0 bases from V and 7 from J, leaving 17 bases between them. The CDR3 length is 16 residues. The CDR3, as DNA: TGTGCCAGCAGCTTGGTCGTGGGGGGGCCGGGGAATGAGCAGTTCTTC. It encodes CASSLVVGGPGNEQFF.

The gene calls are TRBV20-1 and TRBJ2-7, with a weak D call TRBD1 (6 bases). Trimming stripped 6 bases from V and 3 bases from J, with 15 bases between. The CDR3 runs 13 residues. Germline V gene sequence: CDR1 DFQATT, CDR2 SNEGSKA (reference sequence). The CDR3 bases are TGCAGTGCGCCCGGGACATTATACTACGAGCAGTACTTC. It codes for CSAPGTLYYEQYF.

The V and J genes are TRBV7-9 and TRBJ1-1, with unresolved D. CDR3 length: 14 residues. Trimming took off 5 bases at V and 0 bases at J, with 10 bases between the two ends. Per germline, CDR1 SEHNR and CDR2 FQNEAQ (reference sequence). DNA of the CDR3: TGTGCCAGCAGCGGTGGGGAACTGAACACTGAAGCTTTCTTT. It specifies CASSGGELNTEAFF.

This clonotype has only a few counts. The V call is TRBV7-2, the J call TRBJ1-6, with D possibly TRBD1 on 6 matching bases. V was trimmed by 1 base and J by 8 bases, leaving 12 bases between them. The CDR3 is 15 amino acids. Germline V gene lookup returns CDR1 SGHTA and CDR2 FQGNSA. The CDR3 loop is CASSLGQAPDSPLHF. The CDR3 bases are TGTGCCAGCAGCTTAGGACAGGCCCCAGATTCACCCCTCCACTTT. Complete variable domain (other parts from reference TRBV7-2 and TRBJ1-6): GAGVSQSPSNKVTEKGKDVELRCDPISGHTALYWYRQSLGQGLEFLIYFQGNSAPDKSGLPSDRFSAERTGGSVSTLTIQRTQQEDSAVYLCASSLGQAPDSPLHFGNGTRLTVT.

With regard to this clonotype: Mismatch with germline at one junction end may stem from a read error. The CDR3 DNA reads as TGTGCAAGCAGTTTTAGTAGCGGGGCTGTGGGGCAGTACTTC. Its translation is CASSFSSGAVGQYF. This rearrangement joins TRBV12-3 or TRBV12-4 to TRBJ2-5, with 8 bases matching TRBD2. This CDR3 is 14 amino acids long.

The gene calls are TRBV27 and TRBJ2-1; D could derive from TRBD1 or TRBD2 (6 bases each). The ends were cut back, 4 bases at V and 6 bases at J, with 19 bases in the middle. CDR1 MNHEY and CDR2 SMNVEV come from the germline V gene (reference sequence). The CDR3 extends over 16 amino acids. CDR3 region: CASSSPGAQSVNEQFF. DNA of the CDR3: TGTGCCAGCAGTTCCCCGGGGGCCCAGAGTGTCAATGAGCAGTTCTTC.

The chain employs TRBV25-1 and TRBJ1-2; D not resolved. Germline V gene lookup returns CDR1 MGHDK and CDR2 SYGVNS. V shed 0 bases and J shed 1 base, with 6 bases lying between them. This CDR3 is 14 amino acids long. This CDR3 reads CASSEYAINYGYTF. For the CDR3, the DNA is TGTGCCAGCAGTGAATACGCGATTAACTATGGCTACACCTTC.

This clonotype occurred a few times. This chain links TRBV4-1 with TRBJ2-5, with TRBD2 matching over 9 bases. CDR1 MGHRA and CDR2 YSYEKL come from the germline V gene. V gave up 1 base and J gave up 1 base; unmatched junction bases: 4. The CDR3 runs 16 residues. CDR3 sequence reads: CASSQGGGGVQETQYF. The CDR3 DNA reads TGCGCCAGCAGCCAAGGAGGCGGGGGGGTCCAAGAGACCCAGTACTTC.

The CDR3 DNA sequence: TGTGCCGGCAACCAACAGGGTTTAGGCTACACCTTC. This encodes CAGNQQGLGYTF. This chain joins TRBV7-2 and TRBJ1-2; the D gene is possibly TRBD1 (6 bases). The CDR3 runs 12 residues. V lost 11 bases, J lost 8 bases, and 18 bases lay in between. Germline V CDR1 and CDR2: SGHTA, FQGNSA.

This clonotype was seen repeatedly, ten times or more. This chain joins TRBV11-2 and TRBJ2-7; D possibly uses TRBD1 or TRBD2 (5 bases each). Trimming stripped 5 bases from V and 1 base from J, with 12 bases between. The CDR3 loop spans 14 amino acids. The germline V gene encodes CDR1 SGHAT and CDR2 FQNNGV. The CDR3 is CASSPRDGSYEQYF. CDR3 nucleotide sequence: TGTGCCAGCAGCCCCCGGGACGGATCCTACGAGCAGTACTTC.

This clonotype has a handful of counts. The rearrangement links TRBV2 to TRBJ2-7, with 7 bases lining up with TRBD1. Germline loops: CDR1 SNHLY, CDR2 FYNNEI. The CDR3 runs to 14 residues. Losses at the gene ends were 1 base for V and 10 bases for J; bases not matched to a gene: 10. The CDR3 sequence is CASSEDGTVNNQYF. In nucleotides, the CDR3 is TGTGCCAGCAGTGAAGATGGGACAGTTAATAACCAGTACTTC.

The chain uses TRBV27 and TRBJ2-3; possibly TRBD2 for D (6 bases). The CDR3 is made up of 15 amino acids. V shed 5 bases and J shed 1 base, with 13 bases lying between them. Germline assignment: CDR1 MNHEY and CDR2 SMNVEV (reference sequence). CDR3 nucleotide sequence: TGTGCCAGCAGTCTCGGGGGAGTCCGCACAGATACGCAGTATTTT. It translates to CASSLGGVRTDTQYF.

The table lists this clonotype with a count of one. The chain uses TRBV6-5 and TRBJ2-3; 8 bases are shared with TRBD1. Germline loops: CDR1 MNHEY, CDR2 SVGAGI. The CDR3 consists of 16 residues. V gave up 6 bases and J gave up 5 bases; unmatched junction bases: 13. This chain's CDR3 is CASRQPVDRGIDTQYF. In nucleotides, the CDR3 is TGTGCCAGCAGACAGCCCGTCGACAGGGGAATAGATACGCAGTATTTT.

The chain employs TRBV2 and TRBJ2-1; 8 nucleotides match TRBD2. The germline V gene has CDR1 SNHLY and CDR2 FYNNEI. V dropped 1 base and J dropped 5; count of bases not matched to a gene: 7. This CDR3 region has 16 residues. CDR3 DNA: TGTGCCAGCAGTGAAGAGAGAGCGGGGGTAGACAATGAGCAGTTCTTC. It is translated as CASSEERAGVDNEQFF.

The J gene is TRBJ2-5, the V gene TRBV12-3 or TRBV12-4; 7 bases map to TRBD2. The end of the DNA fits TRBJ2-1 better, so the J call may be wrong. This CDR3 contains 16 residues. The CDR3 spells CASSLAPGGIQETQFF. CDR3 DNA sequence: TGTGCCAGCAGTTTAGCGCCCGGGGGGATCCAAGAGACCCAGTTCTTC.

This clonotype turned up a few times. The CDR3 is CASSLSDGGGSSYNEQFF. For the CDR3, the DNA is TGCGCCAGCAGCTTGTCGGATGGGGGGGGGAGCTCCTACAATGAGCAGTTCTTC. The genes are TRBV5-1 and TRBJ2-1, with 7 bases matching TRBD2. The CDR3 is 18 residues long. The germline V gene encodes CDR1 SGHRS and CDR2 YFSETQ. With 1 base clipped from V and 0 bases from J, the junction kept 10 bases outside the gene matches.

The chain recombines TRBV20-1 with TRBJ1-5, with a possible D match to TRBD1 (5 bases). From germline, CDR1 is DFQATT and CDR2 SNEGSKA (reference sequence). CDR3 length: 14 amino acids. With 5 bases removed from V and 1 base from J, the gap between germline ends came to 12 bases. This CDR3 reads CSASGTVSNQPQHF. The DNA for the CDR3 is TGCAGTGCTTCCGGGACGGTGAGCAATCAGCCCCAGCATTTT.

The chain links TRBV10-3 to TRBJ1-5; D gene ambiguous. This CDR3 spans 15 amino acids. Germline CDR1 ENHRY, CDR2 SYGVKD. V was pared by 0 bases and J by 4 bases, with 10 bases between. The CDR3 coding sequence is TGTGCCATCAGTGAGTCGGGAGGACGAAATCAGCCCCAGCATTTT. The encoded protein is CAISESGGRNQPQHF.